Listed below are T cell receptor beta chains from one sample, sequenced in a study of control samples from healthy donors and cancer patients. Sequencing was performed with immunoSEQ multiplex PCR; in TCRdb, only in-frame clones are kept and a portion is missing. The sample has under 80,000 clones, roughly 92% seen once; the top ten hold under 7.5%. Sequencing input: blood. The receptors shown here come from a woman aged 40 to 49 in good health. Each CDR3 is given with its conserved first and last residue. The D gene is left open where the match is weak. Clone sizes are given selectively: once, few, many, or a class where the clone is expanded.

TRBV6-5,.,.,TRBJ1-5,TGTGCCAGCAGCCGGACAAGTCTTAGCAATCAGCCCCAGCATTTT,CASSRTSLSNQPQHF
TRBV30,.,.,TRBJ1-5,TGTGCCTGGAGTCGATCGTACGGGGAGGGGGGTTATAGCAATCAGCCCCAGCATTTT,CAWSRSYGEGGYSNQPQHF
TRBV4-2,TRBD1,.,TRBJ1-2,TGTGCCAGCCATAACAGGGGGCTTGGTGGCTACACCTTC,CASHNRGLGGYTF
TRBV5-1,.,.,TRBJ2-3,TGCGCCAGCAGCCCCTCTGGACAGCCGCGGGCAGATACGCAGTATTTT,CASSPSGQPRADTQYF
TRBV6-6,.,.,TRBJ1-5,TGTGCCAGCAGTTACTCAGACAATAGCAATCAGCCCCAGCATTTT,CASSYSDNSNQPQHF
TRBV4-2,.,.,TRBJ2-1,TGTGCCACTAGCTCGGGCTCCTACAATGAGCAGTTCTTC,CATSSGSYNEQFF
TRBV15,.,.,TRBJ2-7,TGTGCCACCAGCAGAGATTTGGGCTCCTCCCGGGAGCAGTACTTC,CATSRDLGSSREQYF
TRBV15,.,.,TRBJ2-1,TGTGCCACCAGCAAACGAACCGGGGGCCACAATGAGCAGTTCTTC,CATSKRTGGHNEQFF
TRBV6-4,.,.,TRBJ1-2,TGTGCCAGCAGTGAGGACGGCTATGGCTACACCTTC,CASSEDGYGYTF
TRBV5-1,.,.,TRBJ1-2,TGCGCCAGCAGCTTGGGGCGGAACTATGGCTACACCTTC,CASSLGRNYGYTF
TRBV7-2,TRBD1,.,TRBJ1-3,TGTGCCAGCAGCTTAGTTCTGACAGGGGCTGGAAACACCATATATTTT,CASSLVLTGAGNTIYF
TRBV9,TRBD2,once,TRBJ2-1,TGTGCCAGCGGTCTAGCGGGGGAGCAGTTCTTC,CASGLAGEQFF
TRBV4-3,TRBD1,.,TRBJ1-4,TGCGCCAGCAGCCCGAGGGACAGCCAAAATGAAAAACTGTTTTTT,CASSPRDSQNEKLFF
TRBV3-1/TRBV3-2,TRBD1,.,TRBJ1-6,TGTGCCAGCAGCCAAGCCCAGGGGGCGCGAGTTAATTCACCCCTCCACTTT,CASSQAQGARVNSPLHF
TRBV18,.,.,TRBJ1-1,TGTGCCAGCTCATTCTCCGCCCCTGGACAGACTGAAGCTTTCTTT,CASSFSAPGQTEAFF
TRBV2,.,.,TRBJ2-3,TGTGCCAGCAGTCGGCGCCTCGACGATACGCAGTATTTT,CASSRRLDDTQYF
TRBV7-9,.,.,TRBJ1-2,TGTGCCAGCAGCCCCTCGACTGGCGAAGCTTATGGCTACACCTTC,CASSPSTGEAYGYTF
TRBV10-3,.,.,TRBJ2-7,TGTGCCATCAGTGAGCGGCAGGCCATCTACGAGCAGTACTTC,CAISERQAIYEQYF
TRBV15,.,.,TRBJ2-1,TGTGCCACCAGCAGAGTGGAAAAGAATGAGCAGTTCTTC,CATSRVEKNEQFF
TRBV6-5,TRBD2,.,TRBJ2-1,TGTGCCAGCAAACCTGCGGGGGGGTACGGAAATGAGCAGTTCTTC,CASKPAGGYGNEQFF
TRBV5-6,.,.,TRBJ1-2,TGTGCCAGCAGCTTGATAGACGGGAACTATGGCTACACCTTC,CASSLIDGNYGYTF
TRBV11-2,.,.,TRBJ1-1,TGTGCCAGCAGCCGTACGGGGACGTTGGACACTGAAGCTTTCTTT,CASSRTGTLDTEAFF
TRBV13,.,.,TRBJ2-1,TGTGCCAGCAGCCCCGGGTATGAGCAGTTCTTC,CASSPGYEQFF
TRBV13,.,.,TRBJ1-2,TGTGCCAGCAGCTGGACAGAGGATTATGGCTACACCTTC,CASSWTEDYGYTF
TRBV5-4,.,.,TRBJ1-6,TGTGCCAGCAGCTTGGGGCTAGGGCCTAATTCACCCCTCCACTTT,CASSLGLGPNSPLHF
TRBV2,.,.,TRBJ1-5,TGTGCCAGCAGTGAAGCGGGGGACGGGGGGTGGCCCCAGCATTTT,CASSEAGDGGWPQHF
TRBV2,.,.,TRBJ2-2,TGTGCCAGCAGTGCCCTCGGGGTCGGGGAGCTGTTTTTT,CASSALGVGELFF
TRBV15,.,.,TRBJ1-5,TGTGCCACCAGCAGAGATATGGGAGTAGATCAGCCCCAGCATTTT,CATSRDMGVDQPQHF